This T cell receptor beta chain was identified during a study of shared T cell receptors in the human thymus. V lost 4 bases, J lost 0 bases, and 12 bases lay in between. This CDR3 comprises 15 residues. CDR1 is MGHRA and CDR2 is YSYEKL in the germline V gene. Using immunoSEQ multiplex PCR, the repertoire was profiled, and TCRdb retains in-frame clones only, with some absent. The sample consists of approximately 490,000 clones, 75% to 85% of them appearing once. These same data were also listed under a study on human thymus T cells. From that report: It was healthy Finnish infants having corrective surgery for congenital heart defects who were the donors. Thymic tissue was derived from resections collected during corrective heart surgery. Related research has reported that thymic repertoires overlap highly among unrelated individuals.

This receptor was identified in a boy under two years old with a congenital heart defect. Sequencing was done on a sample of thymocytes. This chain connects TRBV4-1 to TRBJ2-5; D is perhaps TRBD2 (5 bases). The CDR3 protein is CASSPRTDYQETQYF. The CDR3 nucleotides read TGCGCCAGCAGCCCAAGGACTGACTACCAAGAGACCCAGTACTTC.